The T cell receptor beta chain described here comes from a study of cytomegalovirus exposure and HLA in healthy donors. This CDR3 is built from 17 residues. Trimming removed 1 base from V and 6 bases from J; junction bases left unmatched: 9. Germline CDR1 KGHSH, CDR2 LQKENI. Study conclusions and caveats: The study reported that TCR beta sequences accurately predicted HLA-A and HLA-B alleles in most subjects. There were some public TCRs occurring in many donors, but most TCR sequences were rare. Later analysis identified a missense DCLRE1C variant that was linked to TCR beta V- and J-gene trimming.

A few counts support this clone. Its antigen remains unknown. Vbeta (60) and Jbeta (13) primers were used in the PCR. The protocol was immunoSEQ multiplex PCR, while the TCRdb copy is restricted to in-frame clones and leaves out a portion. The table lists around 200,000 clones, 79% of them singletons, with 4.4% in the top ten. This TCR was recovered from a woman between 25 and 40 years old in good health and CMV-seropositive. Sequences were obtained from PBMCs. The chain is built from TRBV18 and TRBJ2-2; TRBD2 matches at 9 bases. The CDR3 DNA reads TGTGCCAGCTCACCACTTCAAGCGGGGGGACCTTCCGGGGAGCTGTTTTTT. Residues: CASSPLQAGGPSGELFF.